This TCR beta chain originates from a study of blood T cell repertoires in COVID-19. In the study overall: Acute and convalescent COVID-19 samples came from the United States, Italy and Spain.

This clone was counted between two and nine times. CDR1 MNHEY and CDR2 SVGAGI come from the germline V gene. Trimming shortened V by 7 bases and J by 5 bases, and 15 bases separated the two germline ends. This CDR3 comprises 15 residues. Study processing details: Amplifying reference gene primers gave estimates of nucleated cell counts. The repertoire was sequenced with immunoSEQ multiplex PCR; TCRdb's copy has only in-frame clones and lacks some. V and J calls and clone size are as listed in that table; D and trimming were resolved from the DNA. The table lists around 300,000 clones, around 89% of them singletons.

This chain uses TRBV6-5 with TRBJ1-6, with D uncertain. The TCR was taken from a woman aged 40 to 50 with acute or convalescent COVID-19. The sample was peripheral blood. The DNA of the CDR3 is TGTGCCAGCAAAGGTTTGGGGAGGGATAATTCACCCCTCCACTTT. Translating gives CASKGLGRDNSPLHF.